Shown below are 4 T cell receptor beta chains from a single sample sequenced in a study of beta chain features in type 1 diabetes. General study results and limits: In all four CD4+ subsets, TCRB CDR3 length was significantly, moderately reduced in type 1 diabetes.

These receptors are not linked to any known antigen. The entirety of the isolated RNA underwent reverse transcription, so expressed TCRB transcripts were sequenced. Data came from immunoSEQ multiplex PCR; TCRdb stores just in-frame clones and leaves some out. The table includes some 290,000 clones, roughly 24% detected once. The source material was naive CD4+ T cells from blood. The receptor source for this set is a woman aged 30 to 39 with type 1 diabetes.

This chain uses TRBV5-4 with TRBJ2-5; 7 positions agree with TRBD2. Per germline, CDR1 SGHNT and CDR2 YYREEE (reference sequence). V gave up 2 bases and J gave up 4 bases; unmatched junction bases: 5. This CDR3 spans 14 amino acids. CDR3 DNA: TGTGCCAGCAGCTTTGGGTCTAGCGGAGAGACCCAGTACTTC. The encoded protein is CASSFGSSGETQYF.

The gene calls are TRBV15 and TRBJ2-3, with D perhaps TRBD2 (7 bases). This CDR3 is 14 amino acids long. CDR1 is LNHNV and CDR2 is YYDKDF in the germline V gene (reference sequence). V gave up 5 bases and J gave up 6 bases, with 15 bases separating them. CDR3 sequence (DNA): TGTGCCACCAGCGACGGGGGGCCATCCGATACGCAGTATTTT. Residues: CATSDGGPSDTQYF.

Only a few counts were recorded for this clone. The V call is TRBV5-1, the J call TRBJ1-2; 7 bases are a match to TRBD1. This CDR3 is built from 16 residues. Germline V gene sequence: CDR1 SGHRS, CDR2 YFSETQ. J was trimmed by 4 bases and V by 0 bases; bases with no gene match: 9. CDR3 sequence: CASSLDTGAPGYGYTF. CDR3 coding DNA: TGCGCCAGCAGCTTGGACACAGGGGCCCCTGGCTATGGCTACACCTTC.

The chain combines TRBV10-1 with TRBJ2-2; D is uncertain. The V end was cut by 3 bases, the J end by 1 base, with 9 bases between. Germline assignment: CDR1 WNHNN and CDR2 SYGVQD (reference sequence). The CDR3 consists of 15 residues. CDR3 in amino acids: CASSESPGNTGELFF. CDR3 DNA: TGCGCCAGCAGTGAATCCCCAGGGAACACCGGGGAGCTGTTTTTT.